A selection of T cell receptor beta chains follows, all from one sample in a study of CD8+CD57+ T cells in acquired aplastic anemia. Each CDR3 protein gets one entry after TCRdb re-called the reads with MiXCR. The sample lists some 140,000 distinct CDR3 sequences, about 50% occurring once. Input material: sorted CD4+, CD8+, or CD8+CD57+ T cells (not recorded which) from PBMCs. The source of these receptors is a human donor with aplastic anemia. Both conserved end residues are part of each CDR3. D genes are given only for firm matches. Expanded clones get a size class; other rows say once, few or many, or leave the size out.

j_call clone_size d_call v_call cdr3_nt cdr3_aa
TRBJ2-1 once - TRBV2 TGTGCCACCTCGATGGAGGGAAGTGAGCAGTTCTTC CATSMEGSEQFF
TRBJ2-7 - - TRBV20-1 TGCAGTGTTTCTAACCCGGGGAACTACGAGCAGTACTTC CSVSNPGNYEQYF
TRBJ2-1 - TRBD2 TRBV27 TGTGCCAGCTGGGGGGGGATCTACAATGAGCAGTTCTTC CASWGGIYNEQFF
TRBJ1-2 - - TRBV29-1 TGCAGCGTTGCGAGGGACGGTTACGGCTACACCTTC CSVARDGYGYTF
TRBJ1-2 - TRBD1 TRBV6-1 TGTGCCAGCGGAAACCGGGAGGGGGCATATGGCTACACCTTC CASGNREGAYGYTF
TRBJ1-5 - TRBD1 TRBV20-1 TGCAGTGCTAGCCAGGGGGTAACGCAGCCCCAGCATTTT CSASQGVTQPQHF
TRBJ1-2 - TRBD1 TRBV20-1 TGCAGTGCTAGGGGGGACAGGGGGCCTGGCTATGGCTACACCTTC CSARGDRGPGYGYTF
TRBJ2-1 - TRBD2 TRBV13 TGTGCTAGCGGGGGACTAGATTACGGCGAGCAGTTCTTC CASGGLDYGEQFF
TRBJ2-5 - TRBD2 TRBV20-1 TGCAGTGCCGAACCCCGGACTAGCGGGAGAGGGGCGTACCAAGAGACCCAGTACTTC CSAEPRTSGRGAYQETQYF
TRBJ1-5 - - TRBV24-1 TGTGCCACCAGTGGGGGATGGGGAAATCAGCCCCAGCATTTT CATSGGWGNQPQHF
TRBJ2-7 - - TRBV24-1 TGTGCCACCAGTGGCGCCGGAAGCTCCTACGAGCAGTACTTC CATSGAGSSYEQYF
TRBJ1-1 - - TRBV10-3 TGTGCCATCAGCCGCACAGGGATAAACACTGAAGCTTTCTTT CAISRTGINTEAFF
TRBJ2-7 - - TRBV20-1 TGCAGTGCGACTACAGGCTACGAGCAGTACTTC CSATTGYEQYF
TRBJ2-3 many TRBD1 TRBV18 TGTGCCAGCTCACCACCGACAGGGGACACAGATACGCAGTATTTT CASSPPTGDTDTQYF
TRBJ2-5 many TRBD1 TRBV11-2 TGTGCCAGCAGCGGCAGGGGGTCCCCAATAGCGTACCAAGAGACCCAGTACTTC CASSGRGSPIAYQETQYF
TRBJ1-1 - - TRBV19 TGTGCCAGTAGTATCCTAGGCAGGGTTACTTTCTTC CASSILGRVTFF
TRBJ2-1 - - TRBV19 TGTGCCAGTAGACCCTCGGCGGTGGGCCCGGATGAGCAGTTCTTC CASRPSAVGPDEQFF
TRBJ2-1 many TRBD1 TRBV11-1 TGTGCCAGCAGCTTAGGGGGACAGGGCAATGAGCAGTTCTTC CASSLGGQGNEQFF
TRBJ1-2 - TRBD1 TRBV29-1 TGCAGCGTTGAGGGCCAGGGGGGTGGCTACACCTTC CSVEGQGGGYTF
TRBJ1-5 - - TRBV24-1 TGTGCCACCAGTGACCCCCCGCAGAATCAGCCCCAGCATTTT CATSDPPQNQPQHF
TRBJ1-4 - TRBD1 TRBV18 TGTGCCAGCTCCCCACCGGGACAGGGCGAAAAACTGTTTTTT CASSPPGQGEKLFF
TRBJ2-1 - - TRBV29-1 TGCAGCGTCCGCGAGGGGGTGAATGAGCAGTTCTTC CSVREGVNEQFF
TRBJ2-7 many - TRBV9 TGTGCCAGCAGCGTAGGCTACGAGCAGTACTTC CASSVGYEQYF
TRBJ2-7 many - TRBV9 TGTGCCAGCAGCCATCAGGCCGGTATGGACGAGCAGTACTTC CASSHQAGMDEQYF
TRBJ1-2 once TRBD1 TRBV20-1 TGCAGTGCTCTACTGACAGGGAACGGCTACACCTTC CSALLTGNGYTF
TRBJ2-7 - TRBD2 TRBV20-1 TGCAGTGCTAGAGCGCGGGAGACCCCCGGGGAGCAGTACTTC CSARARETPGEQYF
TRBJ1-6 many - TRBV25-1 TGTGCCAGCAGAACCGGACAGCAACTCTCACCCCTCCACTTT CASRTGQQLSPLHF
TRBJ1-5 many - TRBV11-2 TGTGCCAGCAGCTTAGTAATCAGGGGCAATCAGCCCCAGCATTTT CASSLVIRGNQPQHF
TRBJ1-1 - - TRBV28 TGTGCCAGCAGTTTACGGGTCCAGAACACTGAGGCTTTCTTT CASSLRVQNTEAFF
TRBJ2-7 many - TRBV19 TGTGCCAGTAGTTGGGGACTCAGTCGCTCCTACGAGCAGTACTTC CASSWGLSRSYEQYF
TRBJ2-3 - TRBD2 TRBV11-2 TGTGCCAGCAGCTTTTGGGCGGGGGGGCAGAGAGATACGCAGTATTTT CASSFWAGGQRDTQYF